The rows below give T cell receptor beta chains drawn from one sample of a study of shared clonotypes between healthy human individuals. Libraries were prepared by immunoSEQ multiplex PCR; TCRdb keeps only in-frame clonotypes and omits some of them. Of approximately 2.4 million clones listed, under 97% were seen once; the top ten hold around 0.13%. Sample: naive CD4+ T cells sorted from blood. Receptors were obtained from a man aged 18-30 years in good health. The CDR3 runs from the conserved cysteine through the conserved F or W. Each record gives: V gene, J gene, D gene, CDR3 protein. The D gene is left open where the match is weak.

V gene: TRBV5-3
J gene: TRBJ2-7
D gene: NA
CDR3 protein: CARPEGGNEQYF

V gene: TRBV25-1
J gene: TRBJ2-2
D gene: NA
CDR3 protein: CASSAVNTGELFF

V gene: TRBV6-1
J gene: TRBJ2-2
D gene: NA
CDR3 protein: CAGRVGGTGELFF

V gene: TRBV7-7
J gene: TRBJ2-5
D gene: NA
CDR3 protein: CASSTRIEETQYF

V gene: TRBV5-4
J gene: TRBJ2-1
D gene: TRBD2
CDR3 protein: CASSQGLAGTNEQFF

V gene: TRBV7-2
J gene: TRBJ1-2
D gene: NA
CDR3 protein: CASSLARGDLRDYGYTF

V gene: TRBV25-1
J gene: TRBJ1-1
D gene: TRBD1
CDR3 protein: CASSVRGQRLGNTEAFF

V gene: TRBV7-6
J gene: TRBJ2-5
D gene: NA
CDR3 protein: CASSPQVGGETQYF

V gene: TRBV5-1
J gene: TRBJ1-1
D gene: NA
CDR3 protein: CASSLERPDGVFF

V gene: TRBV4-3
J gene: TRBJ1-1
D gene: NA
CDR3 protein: CASSQDKNTEAFF

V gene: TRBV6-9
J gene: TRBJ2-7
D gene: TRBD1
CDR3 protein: CASSGQGAHEQYF

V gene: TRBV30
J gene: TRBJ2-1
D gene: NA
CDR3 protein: CAWSRDSYNEQFF

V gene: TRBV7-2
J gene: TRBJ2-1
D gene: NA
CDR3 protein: CASSFPYLGNEQFF

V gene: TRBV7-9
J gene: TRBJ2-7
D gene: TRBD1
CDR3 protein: CASSLVRDRGYEQYF

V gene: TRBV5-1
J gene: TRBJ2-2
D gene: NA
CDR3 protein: CASSLEGTQLVELFF

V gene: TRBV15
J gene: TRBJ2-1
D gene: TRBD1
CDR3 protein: CATSRQQGNNEQFF

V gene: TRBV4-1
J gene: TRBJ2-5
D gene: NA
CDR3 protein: CASSQGTLQETQYF

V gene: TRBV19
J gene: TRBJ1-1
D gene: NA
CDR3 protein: CASSLRDTWNTEAFF

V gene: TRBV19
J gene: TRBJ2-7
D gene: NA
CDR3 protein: CASSIGFSSYEQYF

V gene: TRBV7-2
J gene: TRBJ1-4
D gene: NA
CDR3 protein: CASSRIGENEKLFF

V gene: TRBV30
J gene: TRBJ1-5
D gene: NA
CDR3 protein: CAWRGSFGQPQHF

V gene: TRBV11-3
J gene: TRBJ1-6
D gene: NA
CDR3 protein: CASSLAWGSPLHF

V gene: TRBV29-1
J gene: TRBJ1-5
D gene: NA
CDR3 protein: CSVVADGNQPQHF

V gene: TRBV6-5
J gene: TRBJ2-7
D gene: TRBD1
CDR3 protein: CASRQGYEQYF

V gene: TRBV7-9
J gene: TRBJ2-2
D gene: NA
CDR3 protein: CASSGEQGPGGTGELFF

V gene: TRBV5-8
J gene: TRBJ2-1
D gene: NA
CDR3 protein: CASSLLGQQYNEQFF

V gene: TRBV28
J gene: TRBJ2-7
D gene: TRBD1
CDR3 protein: CASRLNRGLSYEQYF

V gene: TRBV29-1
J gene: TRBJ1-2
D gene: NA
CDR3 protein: CSVEVNYGYTF

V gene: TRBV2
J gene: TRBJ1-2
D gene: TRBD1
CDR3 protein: CASSGQGVDYGYTF

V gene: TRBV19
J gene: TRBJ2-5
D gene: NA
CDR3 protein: CAMARDYQETQYF

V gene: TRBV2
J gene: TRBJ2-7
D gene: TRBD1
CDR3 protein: CASSPDRGSWEQYF

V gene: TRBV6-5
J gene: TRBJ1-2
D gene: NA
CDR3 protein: CASSYSTGNYGYTF

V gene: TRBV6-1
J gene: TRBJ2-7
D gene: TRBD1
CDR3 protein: CASSEQGATVDEQYF

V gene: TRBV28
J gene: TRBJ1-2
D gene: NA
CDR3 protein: CASSLASTGTDGYTF